A selection of T cell receptor beta chains follows, all from one sample in a study of regulatory T cells in long-lasting Graves disease. TCRdb reanalysed the multiplex PCR reads using MiXCR and keeps one entry per CDR3 protein. Of about 520,000 distinct CDR3 sequences in the sample, about 12% were seen once. This same sample was also part of a study on T cells in Graves' hyperthyroidism and ophthalmopathy.

Specimen: peripheral blood mononuclear cells (PBMCs), collected at new diagnosis, from a patient treated with antithyroid drugs. These receptors all stem from a woman between 25 and 40 years old with Graves disease. The CDR3 runs from the conserved cysteine through the conserved F or W. A D gene is named only where the DNA matches it firmly. Size is omitted from some rows. Given values are once, few, many or a class for expanded clones.

D gene	J gene	V gene	clone size	CDR3 DNA	CDR3 protein
.	TRBJ2-1	TRBV7-9	many	TGTGCCAGCAGTTCGGGTACCGGGGGCGGGAGTGAGCAGTTCTTC	CASSSGTGGGSEQFF
.	TRBJ2-7	TRBV2	many	TGTGCCAGCTCTCCCCCCGAAGGGGCGATTTACGAGCAGTACTTC	CASSPPEGAIYEQYF
.	TRBJ2-7	TRBV7-9	few	TGTGCCAGCAGCCGTAGTCCTGTTGCGGGACCGTACAATGAGCAGTACTTC	CASSRSPVAGPYNEQYF
.	TRBJ1-2	TRBV4-1	.	TGCGCCAGCAGCCAAGGACCCCGGGGGGGAGCATATGGCTACACCTTC	CASSQGPRGGAYGYTF
.	TRBJ2-1	TRBV5-6	many	TGTGCCAGCAGCTTGGTGGGGGTACCGGGAAACTACAATGAGCAGTTCTTC	CASSLVGVPGNYNEQFF
TRBD2	TRBJ2-1	TRBV5-6	many	TGTGCCAGCAGCTTCGAGACTAGCAAAGGGAATGAGCAGTTCTTC	CASSFETSKGNEQFF
.	TRBJ2-3	TRBV7-9	.	TGTGCCAGCAGCACCGGCGGGGGCCGAACAGATACGCAGTATTTT	CASSTGGGRTDTQYF
.	TRBJ1-5	TRBV5-6	few	TGTGCCAGCAGTTTGGCAAGCAGGGGTTGGCAGCCCCAGCATTTT	CASSLASRGWQPQHF
.	TRBJ1-2	TRBV5-6	.	TGTGCCAGCAGCTTCCGGGGCGCCAAGGGTGGCTACACCTTC	CASSFRGAKGGYTF
.	TRBJ1-5	TRBV24-1	many	TGTGCCACCAGTGATCGACAGAGGAATCAGCCCCAGCATTTT	CATSDRQRNQPQHF
.	TRBJ2-1	TRBV6-1	.	TGTGCCAGCAGAGGGTCGTTTCGGAATGAGCAGTTCTTC	CASRGSFRNEQFF
.	TRBJ1-4	TRBV12-3/TRBV12-4	many	TGTGCCAGCAGTTTAGTGGCGGGTGCTGAAAAACTGTTTTTT	CASSLVAGAEKLFF
.	TRBJ1-1	TRBV20-1	.	TGCAGTGCTAGAAAGGACGGACGAGGTGAAGCTTTCTTT	CSARKDGRGEAFF
.	TRBJ2-7	TRBV10-2	many	TGTGCCAGCAGTGAAGGGACCTCACCCTACGAGCAGTACTTC	CASSEGTSPYEQYF
.	TRBJ1-4	TRBV3-1	few	TGTGCCAGCAGCCAAGGTCTGGGCACTAATGAAAAACTGTTTTTT	CASSQGLGTNEKLFF
.	TRBJ2-1	TRBV20-1	.	TGCAGTGCCCAAGACGCCTACAATGAGCAGTTCTTC	CSAQDAYNEQFF
TRBD1	TRBJ1-5	TRBV20-1	many	TGCAGTGCTAGCGTGGGACAGGGGATTGGTCAGCCCCAGCATTTT	CSASVGQGIGQPQHF
.	TRBJ2-7	TRBV19	many	TGTGCCAGTAGTAAAGGGACTGGGAAGGTATACGAGCAGTACTTC	CASSKGTGKVYEQYF
TRBD1	TRBJ1-4	TRBV28	many	TGTGCCGGCGGGACAGGGGATGAAAAACTGTTTTTT	CAGGTGDEKLFF
.	TRBJ1-6	TRBV20-1	many	TGCAGTGCGGAGGGTGGGAATTCACCCCTCCACTTT	CSAEGGNSPLHF
.	TRBJ2-3	TRBV6-1	many	TGTGCCAGCACATCCCCCGGAGCAGATACGCAGTATTTT	CASTSPGADTQYF
.	TRBJ2-1	TRBV3-1	many	TGTGCCAGCAGCCAAGGAGCGGGCGCGCTCGGGGAGCAGTTCTTC	CASSQGAGALGEQFF
TRBD1	TRBJ1-1	TRBV25-1	many	TGTGCCAGCAGTGAGTACAGGGGAGGCACTGAAGCTTTCTTT	CASSEYRGGTEAFF
.	TRBJ2-3	TRBV18	many	TGTGCCAGCTCACCCGTTCAGAAGCGCCGGGCCGGAGATACGCAGTATTTT	CASSPVQKRRAGDTQYF
TRBD1	TRBJ2-7	TRBV7-9	many	TGTGCCAGCAGCCCGGGACAGGGGGCGATCGGCGAGCAGTACTTC	CASSPGQGAIGEQYF
.	TRBJ2-6	TRBV2	few	TGTGCCAGCAGGCGGGACCTGAGCTCTGGGGCCAACGTCCTGACTTTC	CASRRDLSSGANVLTF
TRBD1	TRBJ1-1	TRBV25-1	.	TGTGCCAGCAGGCCCCACGGGACAGTTGGGACTGAAGCTTTCTTT	CASRPHGTVGTEAFF
.	TRBJ2-6	TRBV2	many	TGTGCCAGCAGACCCCTTTGGGAGGGGGCCAACGTCCTGACTTTC	CASRPLWEGANVLTF
.	TRBJ1-5	TRBV7-2	.	TGTGCCAGCAGCTTAGGGGCATATAGCAATCAGCCCCAGCATTTT	CASSLGAYSNQPQHF
.	TRBJ2-4	TRBV7-8	few	TGTGCCAGCAGCCTCGACAGCGCCGTACTAGCCAAAAACATTCAGTACTTC	CASSLDSAVLAKNIQYF
TRBD2	TRBJ2-5	TRBV7-3	many	TGTGCCAGCAGCTTAGGAGGGGCGGGAGGAGAGACCCAGTACTTC	CASSLGGAGGETQYF
TRBD2	TRBJ2-5	TRBV24-1	many	TGTGCCACCAAGGCTAGCGGCCAAGAGACCCAGTACTTC	CATKASGQETQYF
TRBD2	TRBJ2-5	TRBV12-3/TRBV12-4	many	TGTGCCAGCAGTTTACGACTAGCGGGGGGGGGGGGAGAGACCCAGTACTTC	CASSLRLAGGGGETQYF
.	TRBJ2-2	TRBV9	many	TGTGCCAGCAGCGTAGCCACCGGGGAGCTGTTTTTT	CASSVATGELFF
TRBD1	TRBJ2-7	TRBV2	many	TGTGCCAGCGGGGGACCGGGACAGGGTTCCTACGAGCAGTACTTC	CASGGPGQGSYEQYF
TRBD1	TRBJ2-4	TRBV11-1	many	TGTGCCAGCAGCTTAGACCCCGGACAGGGAGGTAACATTCAGTACTTC	CASSLDPGQGGNIQYF
.	TRBJ1-2	TRBV2	many	TGTGCCAGCAGTGCACAAAACCGCTACTATGGCTACACCTTC	CASSAQNRYYGYTF
.	TRBJ1-2	TRBV13	many	TGTGCCAGCAGTTATCGCCCCCGGACGGCCTATGGCTACACCTTC	CASSYRPRTAYGYTF
.	TRBJ2-4	TRBV11-2	many	TGTGCCAGCAGCTTAGGGGGTGAAATTCAGTACTTC	CASSLGGEIQYF
TRBD2	TRBJ2-7	TRBV27	many	TGTGCCAGCAGCTTAACCGGGACTAGCGGGTCCCTCTCCTACGAGCAGTACTTC	CASSLTGTSGSLSYEQYF
TRBD2	TRBJ2-1	TRBV3-1	.	TGTGCCAGCAGCCCCCGGACTAGCGGGAGTACCGGTGAGCAGTTCTTC	CASSPRTSGSTGEQFF
.	TRBJ2-3	TRBV19	.	TGTGCCAGTAGGGCAGGCATCAACACAGATACGCAGTATTTT	CASRAGINTDTQYF
.	TRBJ2-7	TRBV11-3	many	TGTGCCAGCAGCTTCGAACTGACGGGACCAGAAATACCCTACGAGCAGTACTTC	CASSFELTGPEIPYEQYF
.	TRBJ2-5	TRBV28	few	TGTGCCAGCAGCTTCCCGGGTGGGGGCCAGTACTTC	CASSFPGGGQYF
.	TRBJ2-1	TRBV27	many	TGTGCCTCTCTTAGGGGGGGGAGTTCACCCTTAGAGAATGAGCAGTTCTTC	CASLRGGSSPLENEQFF
.	TRBJ2-2	TRBV14	few	TGTGCCAGCAGCCAGACAGTTGGGGAGCTGTTTTTT	CASSQTVGELFF
TRBD1	TRBJ1-1	TRBV6-1	.	TGTGCCAGCACCTCAGGGGGGGACCGGGCTTTCTTT	CASTSGGDRAFF
.	TRBJ2-2	TRBV6-2/TRBV6-3	few	TGTGCCAGCAGTCGGTCGTTGGTAGCCCGCACCGGGGAGCTGTTTTTT	CASSRSLVARTGELFF
TRBD2	TRBJ2-2	TRBV6-1	few	TGTGCCAGCAAGCGGGATGCGAACACCGGGGAGCTGTTTTTT	CASKRDANTGELFF
TRBD1	TRBJ2-5	TRBV11-1	many	TGTGCCAGCAGCGACTGGACAGGGCCTCCAGAGACCCAGTACTTC	CASSDWTGPPETQYF
TRBD2	TRBJ2-7	TRBV28	many	TGTGCCAGCAGGCCACAGGGAGCGGGAGGTTCCTACGAGCAGTACTTC	CASRPQGAGGSYEQYF
.	TRBJ2-1	TRBV5-4	few	TGTGCCAGCAGCTTGGAGGGAGACCCCCTATCCTACAATGAGCAGTTCTTC	CASSLEGDPLSYNEQFF
.	TRBJ1-5	TRBV12-3/TRBV12-4	many	TGTGCCAGCAGTCGGGGCCAGGAGGGGCCTAGCAATCAGCCCCAGCATTTT	CASSRGQEGPSNQPQHF
.	TRBJ2-5	TRBV18	few	TGTGCCAGCACCCCCCGGCCGGGGGTCCAAGAGACCCAGTACTTC	CASTPRPGVQETQYF
TRBD1	TRBJ1-1	TRBV25-1	many	TGTGCCAGCAGCGCTAATTCGGGACAGCTCGTCACTGAAGCTTTCTTT	CASSANSGQLVTEAFF
TRBD1	TRBJ1-4	TRBV7-9	.	TGTGCCAGCAGCCCACGACAGGGGAGGAATGAAAAACTGTTTTTT	CASSPRQGRNEKLFF
.	TRBJ1-4	TRBV19	many	TGTGCCAGTAGTATTGTCCCGAACGAAAAACTGTTTTTT	CASSIVPNEKLFF
.	TRBJ2-1	TRBV28	.	TGTGCCAGCAGAGACTTCTCCTCCTACAATGAGCAGTTCTTC	CASRDFSSYNEQFF
.	TRBJ2-1	TRBV5-4	.	TGTGCCAGCAGCTTAGAGGGGCAGGTGCCGCAGTTCTTC	CASSLEGQVPQFF